Shown below are 5 T cell receptor beta chains from a single sample sequenced in a study of blood T cells in healthy people across ages. The use of a sample-barcoded 5' primer and a J-beta primer mix characterized a second PCR of roughly 7 to 12 cycles. TCRdb analysed the 5' RACE reads with MiXCR anew, one entry per CDR3 protein. The sample includes 800,000 to 950,000 distinct CDR3 sequences, about 27% of them seen just once. The same data also contributed to another study, on T cells of mothers and their children.

The sample comprised blood. The source is a woman between 40 and 50 years old in good health.

Note on this clonotype: Just one base apart from a much larger clone, this may be a read error. The chain joins TRBV3-1 to TRBJ2-5, with 7 nucleotides matching TRBD1. The CDR3 consists of 14 residues. The V and J ends lost 4 bases and 11 bases, in that order; junction bases with no gene match: 13. Germline V gene lookup returns CDR1 LGHDT and CDR2 YNNKEL (reference sequence). CDR3 sequence: CASSLTGLDSGQYF. The CDR3 bases are TGTGCCAGCAGCCTGACAGGGTTGGACTCTGGGCAGTACTTC.

The gene calls are TRBV7-9 and TRBJ1-4, with D perhaps TRBD1 (5 bases). Germline V gives CDR1 SEHNR, CDR2 FQNEAQ (reference sequence). The CDR3 totals 15 residues. V lost 5 bases and J lost 12, with 22 bases in between. The chain's CDR3 is CASSPTTGLGGELFF. CDR3 in DNA: TGTGCCAGCAGCCCGACCACAGGATTGGGCGGGGAACTGTTTTTT.

This clonotype was picked up many times. Germline and junction disagree at one end, which may indicate a read error. This chain uses TRBV5-1 with TRBJ1-2, with 7 nucleotides matching TRBD1. The CDR3 consists of 14 residues. Germline V gene lookup returns CDR1 SGHRS and CDR2 YFSETQ. CDR3 in DNA: TGTGCCAGCAGCTTAGAACAGGGGAACTATGGCTACACCTTC. It translates to CASSLEQGNYGYTF.

At least ten counts were recorded for this clonotype. This chain joins TRBV5-6 and TRBJ1-2, with TRBD1 identical over 7 bases. V gave up 1 base and J gave up 1 base; unmatched junction bases: 7. The germline V gene has CDR1 SGHDT and CDR2 YYEEEE. CDR3 size: 16 residues. The CDR3 protein is CASSLPVTGFNYGYTF. The CDR3 nucleotides are TGTGCCAGCAGCTTGCCCGTGACAGGGTTTAACTATGGCTACACCTTC.

The CDR3 reads CASSPSTSGTTDTQYF. CDR3 nucleotides: TGTGCCAGCAGCCCGTCGACTAGCGGGACCACAGATACGCAGTATTTT. The V and J genes are TRBV7-3 and TRBJ2-3; 11 bases match TRBD2. Germline V gene data show CDR1 as SGHTA and CDR2 as FQGTGA. CDR3 length: 16 amino acids. V dropped 5 bases and J dropped 2; count of bases not matched to a gene: 6.